This paragraph covers one TCR beta chain sequence. Its antigen remains unidentified. It was with 60 Vbeta and 13 Jbeta primers that the PCR ran. Some clones are missing from TCRdb's copy, which holds only in-frame ones; the method was immunoSEQ multiplex PCR. Here the sample spans 120,000 or so clones, over 65% being singletons. The data were taken from a study of cytomegalovirus exposure and HLA in healthy donors. Study-wide context: In an early release, HLA-typed donors contributed tens of millions of unique TCR sequences. The Caucasian-associated ancestry cluster held around four fifths of 350 to 450 genotyped donors. Overall study results and limits: Within an earlier analysis, most TCR beta V segments proved productive either about 87% or about 30% of the time.

The germline gives CDR1 SGHRS, CDR2 YFSETQ. Trimming took 4 bases from V and 6 from J, leaving 16 bases between them. CDR3 size: 15 residues. At collection, donors were nominally healthy, but unrecorded immune exposures were probable. This clonotype originated in a woman aged 40 to 50 in good health and CMV-seronegative. This chain connects TRBV5-1 to TRBJ2-2, with D uncertain. The sequencing sample was made of PBMCs. In DNA, the CDR3 is TGCGCCAGCAGCCCGTTGAGGCTGCGGCCCGGGGAGCTGTTTTTT. Translating it yields CASSPLRLRPGELFF.